Presented here are 14 T cell receptor beta chains from one specimen sequenced in a study of blood T cells in healthy people across ages. A second PCR of about 7 to 11 cycles used a sample-barcoded 5' primer and a J-beta primer mix. From the 5' RACE reads, TCRdb called clonotypes with MiXCR, one entry per CDR3 protein. The repertoire holds around 1,900,000 distinct CDR3 sequences, 30% to 40% seen once, with 23% in the top ten. Sequenced input: blood. Receptor source: a human donor in good health.

The V gene is TRBV6-2 or TRBV6-3, the J gene TRBJ1-6; 8 nucleotides agree with TRBD1. Germline-derived CDR1 and CDR2 are MNHEY and SVGEGT. The CDR3 runs 17 residues. After removal of 6 bases from V and 10 bases from J, the junction contained 17 bases not matched to a gene. The CDR3 coding sequence is TGTGCCAGCAGGCCCTCCGCCGGGACAGGAGGCGGCTCACCCCTCCACTTT. Translation gives CASRPSAGTGGGSPLHF.

This chain links TRBV12-3 or TRBV12-4 with TRBJ2-5; TRBD1 matches 8 bases. The CDR3 is 12 amino acids. V lost 10 bases, J lost 11 bases, and 12 bases stayed unmatched. CDR3 DNA: TGTGCCACAGGACAGGGTCCGGGGGAGCAGTACTTC. Its translation: CATGQGPGEQYF.

The chain is built from TRBV7-2 and TRBJ2-5; TRBD1 or TRBD2 may be the D gene (5 bases each). This CDR3 region has 15 residues. V shed 5 bases and J shed 4 bases, with 17 bases lying between them. The germline V gene encodes CDR1 SGHTA and CDR2 FQGNSA. The CDR3 bases are TGTGCCAGCAGCCCAATGCTGGGGGAACGAGAGACCCAGTACTTC. Residues: CASSPMLGERETQYF.

Here the CDR3 DNA reads TGTGCCAGCAGCCCATCCCGGGAGCCGGGAGAGACCCAGTACTTC. Protein: CASSPSREPGETQYF. The chain combines TRBV7-2 with TRBJ2-5; weak D call: TRBD2 (6 bases). The CDR3 is 15 residues long. CDR1 is SGHTA, CDR2 FQGNSA, per germline. Trimming removed 5 bases at V and 4 bases at J, with 17 bases between.

This clonotype was recorded once. The chain is built from TRBV15 and TRBJ2-2; D gene ambiguous. Per the germline V gene, CDR1 is LNHNV and CDR2 is YYDKDF (reference sequence). The V and J ends lost 0 bases and 5 bases respectively, with 7 bases between them. The CDR3 has 14 amino acids. The CDR3 coding sequence is TGTGCCACCAGCAGAGATCAACGTACCGGGGAGCTGTTTTTT. Protein product: CATSRDQRTGELFF.

The rearrangement uses TRBV20-1 and TRBJ1-5; D gene uncertain. CDR1 and CDR2 from the germline V gene are DFQATT and SNEGSKA (reference sequence). This CDR3 spans 13 amino acids. V was clipped by 2 bases and J by 6 bases, with 11 bases between them. CDR3 region: CSARKGRIQPQHF. The CDR3 DNA reads as TGCAGTGCTAGAAAAGGGAGGATTCAGCCCCAGCATTTT.

V usage is TRBV12-3 or TRBV12-4 and J usage is TRBJ2-1, with 13 positions matching TRBD2. CDR3 size: 15 residues. The junction had 7 bases not matched to a gene; V was cut back by 6 bases and J by 8 bases. The CDR3 is CASSPGLAGLYEQFF. For the CDR3, the DNA is TGTGCCAGCAGCCCGGGACTAGCGGGGCTATATGAGCAGTTCTTC.

The chain couples TRBV6-2 or TRBV6-3 to TRBJ1-2, with TRBD1 as a possible D gene (5 bases). The V gene's germline CDR1 is MNHEY and CDR2 SVGEGT. Trimming left V 3 bases short and J 13 bases short, with 21 bases between. The CDR3 is 14 residues long. The CDR3 bases are TGTGCCAGCAGTTATCCACAGGCGAACTATGGCCGCACCTTC. It translates to CASSYPQANYGRTF.

The chain recombines TRBV29-1 with TRBJ2-7, with TRBD2 as a possible D gene (6 bases). This CDR3 has 13 amino acids. V was clipped by 5 bases and J by 2 bases, with 13 bases between them. CDR1 and CDR2 from the germline V gene are SQVTM and ANQGSEA. In DNA form, the CDR3 reads TGCAGCGTTTCGAGGACGGGGGCCTACGAGCAGTACTTC. Translation: CSVSRTGAYEQYF.

The chain employs TRBV6-2 or TRBV6-3 and TRBJ2-3; weak D call: TRBD2 (6 bases). V was shortened by 4 bases and J by 0 bases, with 29 bases between the two germline ends. This CDR3 has 21 amino acids. Germline assignment: CDR1 MNHEY and CDR2 SVGEGT. The CDR3 bases are TGTGCCAGCAGTTGCCCGAGTATTCAACTAGACGGTAGCGGTAGCACAGATACGCAGTATTTT. Protein sequence: CASSCPSIQLDGSGSTDTQYF.

The chain joins TRBV20-1 to TRBJ2-7; 8 nucleotides agree with TRBD2. Trimming took 1 base from V and 0 from J; bases not matched to a gene: 5. The germline V gene encodes CDR1 DFQATT and CDR2 SNEGSKA (reference sequence). The CDR3 loop spans 15 amino acids. Written as DNA, the CDR3 is TGCAGTGCTAGAGGGGAGCGGGGGCCCTCCTACGAGCAGTACTTC. Translating it yields CSARGERGPSYEQYF.

V gene TRBV2 combines with J gene TRBJ1-2; 8 nucleotides line up with TRBD1. The length of the CDR3 is 14 residues. The V gene's germline CDR1 is SNHLY and CDR2 FYNNEI. The J segment lost 3 bases and the V segment lost 4 bases, leaving 4 bases of the junction unmatched. CDR3 residues: CASSGDRKDYGYTF. CDR3 DNA sequence: TGTGCCAGCAGTGGGGACAGGAAGGACTATGGCTACACCTTC.

The chain carries TRBV13 and TRBJ2-7; maybe TRBD2 (7 bases). V lost 5 bases to trimming and J lost 0 bases, with 29 bases between them. From germline, CDR1 is PRHDT and CDR2 FYEKMQ (reference sequence). CDR3 length equals 20 residues. This chain's CDR3 is CASSPLRTEELAANSYEQYF. The CDR3 DNA sequence: TGTGCCAGCAGCCCCCTCCGGACAGAAGAGCTAGCGGCGAACTCCTACGAGCAGTACTTC.

CDR3 DNA sequence: TGTGCCAGCAGCTCATCAACGACAGGGAAGAGGTACGAGCAGTACTTC. Translated: CASSSSTTGKRYEQYF. The chain links TRBV7-6 to TRBJ2-4, with TRBD1 identical over 7 bases. The assigned J gene may be wrong: the sequence end matches TRBJ2-7 better. This CDR3 has 16 residues. Germline CDR1 reads SGHVS; CDR2 reads FNYEAQ.